This T cell receptor (beta chain) was retrieved from a study of blood T cell repertoires in COVID-19. The wider study: Some COVID-19 samples were acute and others convalescent; all came from the United States, Italy and Spain.

TCRdb's table, derived via immunoSEQ multiplex PCR, lists solely in-frame clones and lacks some. The repertoire holds about 110,000 clones, with 89% as singletons. This CDR3 has 15 residues. The junction had 6 bases not matched to a gene; V was cut back by 5 bases and J by 6 bases. In germline, CDR1 is MNHEY, CDR2 SVGAGI. The chain carries TRBV6-5 and TRBJ2-5; 13 bases agree with TRBD2. Source material: peripheral blood. The receptor was derived from a man aged 40-49 years with active or convalescent COVID-19. The CDR3 coding sequence is TGTGCCAGCAGTCGGACTAGCGGGAGCCCCAAGACCCAGTACTTC. Translated: CASSRTSGSPKTQYF.